This paragraph reports one TCR beta chain. The germline CDR1 and CDR2 sequences are SGHKS and YYEKEE (reference sequence). The CDR3 contains 15 residues. Trimming removed 3 bases at V and 6 bases at J, with 16 bases between. This sample was included in a study of blood T cell repertoires in COVID-19. Looking at the study overall: Samples taken during acute and convalescent COVID-19 were collected in the United States, Italy and Spain. In each case, the material was cDNA or gDNA derived from T cells, B-cell-depleted T cells, or PBMCs.

In the original workflow: Estimates of nucleated cell counts were drawn from the amplification of reference gene primers. Assay: immunoSEQ multiplex PCR; the TCRdb copy retains only in-frame clones and omits some. From that table come the V and J calls and clone size; the DNA was used to work out D and trimming. Found here are some 120,000 clones, 60% to 85% of them singletons; the top ten hold around 0.9%. The genes are TRBV5-5 and TRBJ2-1; TRBD2 might be the D (6 bases). Sequencing used peripheral blood. This TCR came from a human donor with acute or convalescent COVID-19. The donor label of this sample is uncertain. This CDR3 reads CASSSGWRGVNEQFF. The CDR3 nucleotides read TGTGCCAGCAGCTCAGGTTGGCGGGGTGTCAATGAGCAGTTCTTC.